This is a list of T cell receptor beta chains from one sample in a study of T cell responses to AZD1222 COVID-19 vaccine. Repertoires were generated with immunoSEQ multiplex PCR, while TCRdb's copy carries only in-frame clones and drops some. Of fewer than 150,000 clones in the sample, approximately 94% were seen once. The sample consisted of peripheral blood, taken 28 days after the second AZD1222 dose. These receptors came from an adult who received the AZD1222 COVID-19 vaccine. CDR3s include the opening cysteine and the closing phenylalanine or tryptophan. The D gene is left open where the match is weak. Clone size, where shown, is once, few, many, or a class for clones that have expanded.

>TRBJ1-2|-|TRBV29-1|-
TGCAGCGTTGAAGGAGGGCAGGGGAACTATGGCTACACCTTC
CSVEGGQGNYGYTF
>TRBJ2-3|TRBD2|TRBV7-8|-
TGTGCCAGCAGCTTAGTGGGGGGGGTGGGCACAGATACGCAGTATTTT
CASSLVGGVGTDTQYF
>TRBJ2-7|TRBD2|TRBV7-9|-
TGTGCCAGCAGCGCCCCCGGGGGGAGACTAAGCGAGCAGTACTTC
CASSAPGGRLSEQYF
>TRBJ1-4|-|TRBV27|-
TGTGCCAGCAAACTCCAGGGTCAAAATGAAAAACTGTTTTTT
CASKLQGQNEKLFF
>TRBJ1-2|-|TRBV6-2/TRBV6-3|-
TGTGCCAGCAGTTACGGGCGGACTACCCATGGCTACACCTTC
CASSYGRTTHGYTF
>TRBJ1-6|TRBD1|TRBV7-2|once
TGTGCCAGCAGCCCGAGGGGGCGAAGAGATTCACCCCTCCACTTT
CASSPRGRRDSPLHF
>TRBJ2-5|TRBD1|TRBV6-1|-
TGTGCCAGCAGTGAAGTGACAGGGCTTACGGAGTACTTC
CASSEVTGLTEYF
>TRBJ2-7|TRBD1|TRBV11-3|-
TGTGCCAGCAGCTTAGAAGGGACAGGGTACGAGCAGTACTTC
CASSLEGTGYEQYF
>TRBJ1-2|-|TRBV10-3|-
TGTGCCATCTTACGGACAGATGGCTACACCTTC
CAILRTDGYTF
>TRBJ1-2|-|TRBV3-1/TRBV3-2|-
TGTGCCAGCAGCCAAGGGGCCCACGTGGGTGGCTACACCTTC
CASSQGAHVGGYTF
>TRBJ1-6|-|TRBV6-4|-
TGTGCCAGCAGCCGACGAGAGGGTTCACCCCTCCACTTT
CASSRREGSPLHF
>TRBJ1-1|-|TRBV7-3|-
TGTGCCAGCAGCTTAAGTCCGGTTACCGAAGCTTTCTTT
CASSLSPVTEAFF
>TRBJ1-1|-|TRBV4-1|-
TGCGCCAGCAGCCCCTCCGCCTTTAATCGGGGGACTGAAGCTTTCTTT
CASSPSAFNRGTEAFF
>TRBJ1-5|-|TRBV6-2/TRBV6-3|-
TGTGCCAGCAGTTTTACAAATAGCAATCAGCCCCAGCATTTT
CASSFTNSNQPQHF
>TRBJ2-5|TRBD1|TRBV19|-
TGTGCCAGTAGTCTGGTCGCGGGACAGGAATATGGGACCCAGTACTTC
CASSLVAGQEYGTQYF
>TRBJ1-2|-|TRBV30|-
TGTGCCTGGACTCCTTCCTGGGGGGGTAATGGCTACACCTTC
CAWTPSWGGNGYTF
>TRBJ1-4|-|TRBV18|-
TGTGCCAGCTCACCGGTCCGGGGCGAACTGTTTTTT
CASSPVRGELFF
>TRBJ2-1|TRBD2|TRBV18|-
TGTGCCAGCTCACCCGGGACTAGACATAATGAGCAGTTCTTC
CASSPGTRHNEQFF
>TRBJ2-5|-|TRBV11-2|once
TGTGCCAGCAGCTTGATGAGCGACCAAGAGACCCAGTACTTC
CASSLMSDQETQYF
>TRBJ2-7|TRBD2|TRBV11-3|-
TGTGCCAGCAGCGAACGACTAGCTGGCGAGCAGTACTTC
CASSERLAGEQYF
>TRBJ1-1|-|TRBV29-1|-
TGCAGCGTTGTCAAGAACACTGAAGCTTTCTTT
CSVVKNTEAFF
>TRBJ2-5|-|TRBV6-5|-
TGTGCCAGCAGTTACAACAGCCAAGAGACCCAGTACTTC
CASSYNSQETQYF
>TRBJ1-1|-|TRBV7-8|-
TGTGCCAGCAGGAATGGGGTGGGGAACACTGAAGCTTTCTTT
CASRNGVGNTEAFF
>TRBJ1-1|-|TRBV1|-
TGCACCAGCAGCCATCACAGAACGACGGCCAACACTGAAGCTTTCTTT
CTSSHHRTTANTEAFF
>TRBJ2-7|TRBD1|TRBV27|-
TGTGCCAGCTCAGGGGGCCCCTACGAGCAGTACTTC
CASSGGPYEQYF
>TRBJ2-2|-|TRBV4-2|-
TGTGCCAGCAGCCAAGACAGGGCTAGCACCGGGGAGCTGTTTTTT
CASSQDRASTGELFF
>TRBJ1-1|-|TRBV7-2|-
TGTGCCAGCAGCTTTAATCCCCCTTCTCTGAACACTGAAGCTTTCTTT
CASSFNPPSLNTEAFF
>TRBJ1-5|-|TRBV30|-
TGTGCCTGGAATGATGGTGGCAATCAGCCCCAGCATTTT
CAWNDGGNQPQHF
>TRBJ2-5|TRBD2|TRBV3-1/TRBV3-2|-
TGTGCCAGCAGCCCCAGCGGGACTCAAGAGACCCAGTACTTC
CASSPSGTQETQYF
>TRBJ2-7|TRBD1|TRBV7-9|-
TGTGCCAGCAGCTCCACAGGGGGGACCTACGAGCAGTACTTC
CASSSTGGTYEQYF
>TRBJ2-3|TRBD2|TRBV10-1|-
TGCGCCAGCAGTGAGGCTAGCGGGGGAGCTAGCACAGATACGCAGTATTTT
CASSEASGGASTDTQYF
>TRBJ1-5|-|TRBV2|-
TGTGCCAGCAGTGAAGTTACGGTAAATCAGCCCCAGCATTTT
CASSEVTVNQPQHF
>TRBJ2-7|-|TRBV5-1|few
TGCGCCAGCAGAGGGACGGTCCACTACGAGCAGTACTTC
CASRGTVHYEQYF
>TRBJ1-1|-|TRBV29-1|-
TGCAGCGTTGAGGAGGGGGTGAACACTGAAGCTTTCTTT
CSVEEGVNTEAFF
>TRBJ2-1|-|TRBV11-1|-
TGTGCCAGCAGCCCCATCCCCAGCGCAGATGACAATGAGCAGTTCTTC
CASSPIPSADDNEQFF
>TRBJ1-2|TRBD1|TRBV30|-
TGTGCCTGGAGTCCCAACAGGGGGCACCGTGGCTACACCTTC
CAWSPNRGHRGYTF
>TRBJ1-1|-|TRBV6-1|-
TGTGCCAGCCAACAGGGCGTGGGGGGTGAAGCTTTCTTT
CASQQGVGGEAFF